The 22 T cell receptor beta chains given below trace back to one sample, sequenced in a study of blood T cell repertoires in COVID-19. Method: immunoSEQ multiplex PCR; TCRdb's copy keeps in-frame clones and lacks some. The top ten clones hold under 2.5% of a sample with 200,000 or so clones, about 90% of them seen once. The sample was peripheral blood. The source is a man between 40 and 49 years old with active or convalescent COVID-19.

This clone has just a few counts. V usage is TRBV6-1 and J usage is TRBJ1-6; TRBD1 agrees at 7 bases. V shed 2 bases, J shed 10 bases, and the junction held 8 bases outside the gene matches. Germline V gene data show CDR1 as MNHNS and CDR2 as SASEGT. The CDR3 has 15 residues. In DNA, the CDR3 is TGTGCCAGCAGTGAAAAGGCAGGGGGTGTCTCACCCCTCCACTTT. This codes for CASSEKAGGVSPLHF.

The J gene is TRBJ1-1, the V gene TRBV27; 12 bases are shared with TRBD1. Trimming at V came to 4 bases and at J to 5 bases, leaving 8 bases not matched to a gene. CDR3 size: 16 residues. Germline V gene data show CDR1 as MNHEY and CDR2 as SMNVEV (reference sequence). DNA of the CDR3: TGTGCCAGCAGTTCCGGGACAGGGGGCGCGGGAACTGAAGCTTTCTTT. Protein: CASSSGTGGAGTEAFF.

This clone was found a few times. J is TRBJ2-1 and V is TRBV10-3; 9 bases are shared with TRBD2. Germline CDR1 ENHRY, CDR2 SYGVKD. J was trimmed by 9 bases and V by 0 bases; bases with no gene match: 9. This CDR3 comprises 16 residues. In nucleotides, the CDR3 is TGTGCCATCAGTGAGTCCGGCGGGAGGGCCGAGCGTGAGCAGTTCTTC. Encoded protein: CAISESGGRAEREQFF.

The rearrangement links TRBV28 to TRBJ1-1; 9 bases map to TRBD1. Germline trimming cut 6 bases from V and 0 bases from J; bases unmatched to any gene: 5. The germline V gene has CDR1 MDHEN and CDR2 SYDVKM. The CDR3 is 15 residues long. CDR3 in amino acids: CASRDRGNMNTEAFF. DNA for the CDR3: TGTGCCAGCAGGGACAGGGGAAACATGAACACTGAAGCTTTCTTT.

This sequence joins TRBV16 and TRBJ1-2; no reliable D call. The CDR3 is 15 residues long. Germline values: CDR1 KGHSY, CDR2 FQNENV. Trimming shortened V by 7 bases and J by 1 base, and 16 bases separated the two germline ends. CDR3 loop: CASTLFQEGNYGYTF. The CDR3, as DNA: TGTGCCAGCACCCTCTTCCAAGAGGGTAACTATGGCTACACCTTC.

This clone was seen only once. The chain recombines TRBV4-2 with TRBJ2-3; D not certain. Looked up from germline, CDR1 is LGHNA and CDR2 is YNFKEQ. This CDR3 is 17 amino acids long. The ends were cut back, 0 bases at V and 2 bases at J, with 15 bases in the middle. CDR3 nucleotide sequence: TGTGCCAGCAGCCAAGAGAGTTTCGGTCCAAACACAGATACGCAGTATTTT. It translates to CASSQESFGPNTDTQYF.

This clone showed up just a few times. This sequence joins TRBV28 and TRBJ1-3; D ambiguous. V shed 3 bases and J shed 0 bases, with 6 bases lying between them. Germline V gene lookup returns CDR1 MDHEN and CDR2 SYDVKM. This CDR3 spans 14 amino acids. The CDR3 loop is CASSFLHSGNTIYF. The CDR3 DNA follows: TGTGCCAGCAGTTTCTTACACTCTGGAAACACCATATATTTT.

The chain couples TRBV7-3 to TRBJ1-2, with D tentatively TRBD1 (5 bases). Germline CDR1 and CDR2: SGHTA and FQGTGA. Trimming removed 5 bases from V and 4 bases from J, with 17 bases in between. CDR3 length: 15 amino acids. The CDR3 DNA reads TGTGCCAGCAGCCCCGCCCCAGGGCTCTCCTATGGCTACACCTTC. It specifies CASSPAPGLSYGYTF.

The chain employs TRBV2 and TRBJ2-1, with D possibly matching TRBD1 (5 bases). With 3 bases removed from V and 3 bases from J, the gap between germline ends came to 6 bases. The CDR3 has 13 residues. Per the germline V gene, CDR1 is SNHLY and CDR2 is FYNNEI. CDR3 in DNA: TGTGCCAGCAGTGACGACAGCTACAATGAGCAGTTCTTC. It yields the protein CASSDDSYNEQFF.

This clone showed up just once. This chain joins TRBV5-4 and TRBJ2-3, with TRBD2 as a possible D gene (6 bases). V was clipped by 4 bases and J by 0 bases, with 18 bases between them. The CDR3 length is 17 residues. The germline V gene has CDR1 SGHNT and CDR2 YYREEE (reference sequence). CDR3 in amino acids: CASSLGGGGGSTDTQYF. The CDR3, as DNA: TGTGCCAGCAGCCTTGGAGGTGGGGGAGGAAGCACAGATACGCAGTATTTT.

The chain couples TRBV19 to TRBJ1-2; 8 nucleotides align to TRBD1. Losses at the gene ends were 5 bases for V and 4 bases for J; bases not matched to a gene: 12. Germline assignment: CDR1 LNHDA and CDR2 SQIVND (reference sequence). This CDR3 spans 16 amino acids. The CDR3 spells CASSWTTGGLSYGYTF. The CDR3 bases are TGTGCCAGTAGTTGGACAACAGGGGGTCTTTCCTATGGCTACACCTTC.

V is TRBV7-8 and J is TRBJ1-1; 7 positions agree with TRBD1. The CDR3 spans 14 residues. Germline V gene data show CDR1 as SGHVS and CDR2 as FQNEAQ. V gave up 2 bases and J gave up 3 bases; unmatched junction bases: 3. This CDR3 is CASSLYDRDTEAFF. The CDR3 nucleotides are TGTGCCAGCAGCTTATACGACAGGGACACTGAAGCTTTCTTT.

This chain joins TRBV5-5 and TRBJ1-1, with D perhaps TRBD1 (5 bases). Germline V CDR1 and CDR2: SGHKS, YYEKEE (reference sequence). Trimming removed 0 bases from V and 0 bases from J, with 12 bases in between. This CDR3 contains 16 residues. In DNA, the CDR3 is TGTGCCAGCAGCTTGGTGGCAGGGCAGGTGAACACTGAAGCTTTCTTT. Encoded protein: CASSLVAGQVNTEAFF.

The genes are TRBV28 and TRBJ2-3; 7 bases map to TRBD1. With 2 bases clipped from V and 8 bases from J, the junction kept 13 bases outside the gene matches. The germline V gene encodes CDR1 MDHEN and CDR2 SYDVKM. The CDR3 consists of 16 residues. The CDR3 DNA is TGTGCCAGCAGTTTAGGGGCAACAGGGGTTAGCGTTACGCAGTATTTT. Amino acid sequence: CASSLGATGVSVTQYF.

This chain joins TRBV4-2 and TRBJ2-5; 11 bases line up with TRBD2. Trimming cost V 0 bases and J 6 bases; bases outside gene matches: 6. The germline gives CDR1 LGHNA, CDR2 YNFKEQ. CDR3 size: 16 residues. As DNA, the CDR3 is TGTGCCAGCAGCCAAGATTGGACTAGCGGGTTCCAGACCCAGTACTTC. Amino acid sequence: CASSQDWTSGFQTQYF.

V and J are TRBV27 and TRBJ1-5, with D possibly being TRBD1 (6 bases). CDR1 MNHEY and CDR2 SMNVEV come from the germline V gene (reference sequence). The ends were cut back, 11 bases at V and 0 bases at J, with 17 bases in the middle. The CDR3 loop spans 15 amino acids. CDR3 region: CAVSQGMYSNQPQHF. The CDR3 DNA is TGTGCCGTTTCGCAGGGGATGTATAGCAATCAGCCCCAGCATTTT.

The chain employs TRBV9 and TRBJ2-3; 8 bases fit TRBD2. The length of the CDR3 is 18 residues. V dropped 0 bases and J dropped 4; count of bases not matched to a gene: 13. The germline gives CDR1 SGDLS, CDR2 YYNGEE. CDR3 in amino acids: CASSVEGGRGAQPDTQYF. The CDR3 region has the DNA TGTGCCAGCAGCGTAGAGGGGGGGCGGGGGGCGCAGCCAGATACGCAGTATTTT.

The chain links TRBV5-6 to TRBJ1-2; possible D gene TRBD1, 5 bases. V lost 3 bases, J lost 4 bases, and 16 bases lay in between. Per the germline V gene, CDR1 is SGHDT and CDR2 is YYEEEE. The length of the CDR3 is 15 residues. For the CDR3, the DNA is TGTGCCAGCAGCTCCGGGGGGACGTTAATCTATGGCTACACCTTC. Translation: CASSSGGTLIYGYTF.

The J gene is TRBJ1-1, the V gene TRBV7-8, with TRBD1 matching 8 bases. Germline V gene data show CDR1 as SGHVS and CDR2 as FQNEAQ. There are 15 residues in the CDR3. Germline trimming cut 5 bases from V and 1 base from J; bases unmatched to any gene: 6. The CDR3 loop is CASSRGGQANTEAFF. CDR3 DNA: TGTGCCAGCAGCCGAGGGGGACAGGCGAACACTGAAGCTTTCTTT.

The chain couples TRBV5-8 to TRBJ2-2; D is uncertain. Germline CDR1 and CDR2: SGHTS and YDEGEE. Deletions cut 4 bases from V and 3 bases from J, with 7 bases between. The CDR3 has 13 residues. CDR3 in amino acids: CASSPRHTGELFF. Written as DNA, the CDR3 is TGTGCCAGCAGCCCTAGGCACACCGGGGAGCTGTTTTTT.

CDR3 residues: CASSTGLAGVLLGTDTQYF. The CDR3 nucleotides read TGTGCCAGCAGCACGGGACTAGCGGGAGTCTTGTTGGGCACAGATACGCAGTATTTT. The V and J genes are TRBV5-4 and TRBJ2-3, with TRBD2 matching over 14 bases. Germline CDR1 is SGHNT and CDR2 is YYREEE (reference sequence). The junction had 11 bases not matched to a gene; V was cut back by 4 bases and J by 1 base. The CDR3 runs 19 residues.

The CDR3 region has the DNA TGTGCCAGCAGTCCCGACTCCAGCTACGAGCAGTACTTC. It yields the protein CASSPDSSYEQYF. This chain joins TRBV6-2 or TRBV6-3 and TRBJ2-7, with D unclear. V lost 5 bases to trimming and J lost 3 bases, with 11 bases between them. The CDR3 contains 13 residues. Germline CDR1 reads MNHEY; CDR2 reads SVGEGT.